These 16 T cell receptor beta chains were sequenced from one sample in a study of blood T cell repertoires in COVID-19. Profiling relied on immunoSEQ multiplex PCR, and the TCRdb table lists in-frame clones only, not all of them. In the table there are around 290,000 clones, approximately 88% of which are singletons. Sequencing input: PBMCs or T cells enriched from blood (not recorded which). The receptors were sampled from a woman aged 25-40 years who had recovered from COVID-19.

The rearrangement uses TRBV7-2 and TRBJ1-1; the match to TRBD1 covers 9 bases. The CDR3 loop spans 13 amino acids. V shed 5 bases, J shed 9 bases, and the junction held 7 bases outside the gene matches. The V gene's germline CDR1 is SGHTA and CDR2 FQGNSA. This CDR3 reads CASSADRGFKAFF. The CDR3 nucleotides read TGTGCCAGCAGCGCGGACAGGGGCTTTAAAGCTTTCTTT.

The chain employs TRBV6-2 or TRBV6-3 and TRBJ2-2, with a possible D match to TRBD2 (6 bases). V was clipped by 2 bases and J by 3 bases, with 13 bases between them. CDR1 is MNHEY, CDR2 SVGEGT, per germline. This CDR3 is built from 16 residues. CDR3 amino acids: CASSYAGSLYTGELFF. CDR3 nucleotides: TGTGCCAGCAGTTACGCCGGGAGCTTGTACACCGGGGAGCTGTTTTTT.

This sequence joins TRBV5-1 and TRBJ1-2, with D perhaps TRBD1 (5 bases). The length of the CDR3 is 13 residues. Trimming pared 2 bases from V and 3 bases from J, leaving 8 bases between. Germline V lookup: CDR1 SGHRS, CDR2 YFSETQ. CDR3 sequence (DNA): TGCGCCAGCAGCTTCCCGGGGGACTATGGCTACACCTTC. Its translation is CASSFPGDYGYTF. The variable domain in full, completed from reference TRBV5-1 and TRBJ1-2, reads KAGVTQTPRYLIKTRGQQVTLSCSPISGHRSVSWYQQTPGQGLQFLFEYFSETQRNKGNFPGRFSGRQFSNSRSEMNVSTLELGDSALYLCASSFPGDYGYTFGSGTRLTVV.

CDR3 DNA: TGTGCCAGCAGCGTAGACGGCACCGGGGAGCTGTTTTTT. Protein: CASSVDGTGELFF. The chain uses TRBV9 and TRBJ2-2, with D uncertain. The CDR3 is 13 residues long. Germline CDR1 SGDLS, CDR2 YYNGEE. Trimming stripped 0 bases from V and 4 bases from J, with 4 bases between.

Only one count was recorded for this clone. The chain recombines TRBV29-1 with TRBJ1-2, with 9 positions matching TRBD1. This CDR3 comprises 13 residues. The germline V gene has CDR1 SQVTM and CDR2 ANQGSEA. Unmatched junction bases numbered 8, after V lost 5 bases and J lost 7 bases. This CDR3 is CSVTSGTGLGYTF. CDR3 in DNA: TGCAGCGTTACTTCCGGGACAGGGCTTGGCTACACCTTC.

CDR3 region: CAISESGRGSNQPQHF. CDR3 nucleotides: TGTGCCATCAGTGAGTCTGGCAGGGGAAGCAATCAGCCCCAGCATTTT. The chain uses TRBV10-3 and TRBJ1-5; tentatively, D is TRBD1 (6 bases). Germline CDR1 is ENHRY and CDR2 is SYGVKD. The CDR3 totals 16 residues. Trimming stripped 0 bases from V and 1 base from J, with 10 bases between.

The V and J genes are TRBV21-1 and TRBJ2-3; TRBD2 was called by the table and not checked on the DNA. TRBV21-1 has pseudogene status. The CDR3 runs 16 residues. CDR3 sequence: CASSNAGREFTDTQYF. The CDR3 nucleotides are TGTGCCAGCAGCAATGCAGGGCGGGAGTTCACAGATACGCAGTATTTT.

The CDR3 bases are TGTGCCAGCAGTTTATCTTCGGGGGACAGTAGGTCTAGCGACGGGCCCAATGAGCAGTTCTTC. This encodes CASSLSSGDSRSSDGPNEQFF. V usage is TRBV27 and J usage is TRBJ2-1; D is possibly TRBD1 (7 bases). V was clipped by 0 bases and J by 6 bases, with 30 bases between them. The CDR3 runs 21 residues. Per germline, CDR1 MNHEY and CDR2 SMNVEV (reference sequence).

The chain has TRBV27 and TRBJ1-1, with 7 bases aligning to TRBD1. This CDR3 has 13 residues. The V segment lost 0 bases and the J segment 10 bases; nucleotides outside the gene matches: 5. Germline V CDR1 and CDR2: MNHEY, SMNVEV (reference sequence). CDR3 nucleotide sequence: TGTGCCAGCAGTTTATCAAAGACAGGGCCAGCTTTCTTT. Translating gives CASSLSKTGPAFF.

CDR3 nucleotide sequence: TGTGCCAGCAGTTGGCATCGACTAGCGGGGACTAGCGGGAATGAGCAGTTCTTC. Residues: CASSWHRLAGTSGNEQFF. This chain links TRBV7-2 with TRBJ2-1; TRBD2 matches 12 bases. This CDR3 comprises 18 residues. Germline V gene sequence: CDR1 SGHTA, CDR2 FQGNSA. V trimming: 6 bases; J trimming: 7 bases; junction bases outside the gene matches: 16.

The J gene is TRBJ2-1, the V gene TRBV4-3; 8 bases are shared with TRBD1. V lost 4 bases, J lost 9 bases, and 8 bases stayed unmatched. CDR3 length equals 14 residues. CDR1 is LGHNA, CDR2 YSLEER, per germline. CDR3 DNA sequence: TGCGCCAGCAGCCTAGGGGCAGGGGGCAGTGAGCAGTTCTTC. Protein: CASSLGAGGSEQFF.

This clone has more than one count but fewer than ten. DNA for the CDR3: TGTGCCACCAGTCAGACAGGGGGGGACTACGAGCAGTACTTC. Translation gives CATSQTGGDYEQYF. The chain joins TRBV24-1 to TRBJ2-7; 9 positions match TRBD1. The junction had 5 bases not matched to a gene; V was cut back by 6 bases and J by 3 bases. The CDR3 has 14 residues. Germline CDR1 reads KGHDR; CDR2 reads SFDVKD.

The chain carries TRBV2 and TRBJ1-1; D is uncertain. Trimming took 7 bases from V and 0 from J, leaving 12 bases between them. Per germline, CDR1 SNHLY and CDR2 FYNNEI. The CDR3 has 14 residues. In nucleotides, the CDR3 is TGTGCCAGCACCCGGGGTGATCTGAACACTGAAGCTTTCTTT. It is translated as CASTRGDLNTEAFF.

The chain recombines TRBV6-5 with TRBJ2-3, with 8 bases identical to TRBD1. The CDR3 loop spans 13 amino acids. Germline CDR1 is MNHEY and CDR2 is SVGAGI. Trimming cost V 6 bases and J 6 bases; bases outside gene matches: 5. CDR3 sequence: CASSLRQGDTQYF. The CDR3 DNA reads TGTGCCAGCAGCTTACGACAGGGGGATACGCAGTATTTT.

The chain recombines TRBV7-3 with TRBJ2-5; 9 bases fit TRBD2. The CDR3 sequence is 15 residues long. CDR1 is SGHTA and CDR2 is FQGTGA in the germline V gene. V gave up 1 base and J gave up 6 bases; unmatched junction bases: 6. This chain's CDR3 is CASSLNAGGIQTQYF. Written as DNA, the CDR3 is TGTGCCAGCAGCTTAAATGCGGGAGGGATACAGACCCAGTACTTC.

The J gene is TRBJ1-1, the V gene TRBV27; a possible D gene is TRBD1 (6 bases). With 5 bases removed from V and 7 bases from J, the gap between germline ends came to 17 bases. The CDR3 totals 14 residues. Germline-derived CDR1 and CDR2 are MNHEY and SMNVEV (reference sequence). CDR3 coding DNA: TGTGCCAGCAGTGTTCAGGGGCCTAGGGGTGAAGCTTTCTTT. Amino acids: CASSVQGPRGEAFF.